This T cell receptor (beta chain) was recorded in a study of blood T cell repertoires in COVID-19. About the research overall: COVID-19 samples, acute and convalescent, were from the United States, Italy and Spain. T cells, B-cell-depleted T cells, or PBMCs provided the cDNA or gDNA that served as material.

Authors' analysis steps: Amplification of reference gene primers provided the estimated nucleated cell counts. Measured with immunoSEQ multiplex PCR; TCRdb has only the in-frame clones, and not every one. D and trimming were read from the DNA, whereas the V and J calls and clone size are those reported in that table. The sample contains about 270,000 clones, around 83% of which appear only once. There are 14 residues in the CDR3. V lost 4 bases to trimming and J lost 2 bases, with 8 bases between them. From germline, CDR1 is LGHNA and CDR2 YNFKEQ. The sequence derives from a man older than 75 with acute or convalescent COVID-19. The specimen was peripheral blood. This chain links TRBV4-2 with TRBJ1-4; no clear D gene. CDR3: CASSRPGTNEKLFF. DNA of the CDR3: TGTGCCAGCAGCCGACCGGGGACTAATGAAAAACTGTTTTTT.